A selection of T cell receptor beta chains follows, all from one sample in a study of blood T cells in healthy people across ages. Each CDR3 protein gets one entry after TCRdb re-called the 5' RACE reads with MiXCR. This table has roughly 700,000 distinct CDR3 sequences, about half appearing once. The sample consisted of blood. The receptors were sampled from a woman aged 55-69 years in good health. Each CDR3 is given without its conserved first and last residue.

j_call v_call cdr3_aa
TRBJ2-1 TRBV2 ASLKGVGPSDEQF
TRBJ2-7 TRBV27 ASSPGGLAQQY
TRBJ1-2 TRBV18 ASSPQVRDSANYGYT
TRBJ1-5 TRBV12-3/TRBV12-4 ASRRTGANQPQH
TRBJ2-3 TRBV14 ASSPRRTADTQY
TRBJ2-7 TRBV28 ASTEGQGRNEQY
TRBJ1-4 TRBV4-1 ASSQISGFNEKLF
TRBJ2-3 TRBV20-1 SAREGPPTDTQY
TRBJ2-1 TRBV20-1 SARDQSGVSSYNEQF
TRBJ2-3 TRBV7-2 ASSTRTSKDTQY
TRBJ1-1 TRBV20-1 SARKPDGGAF
TRBJ2-7 TRBV28 ASSLVGGDSYEQY
TRBJ2-5 TRBV10-3 ATLADNEQY
TRBJ1-5 TRBV24-1 ATSEGQGLSHLNQPQH
TRBJ1-4 TRBV29-1 SVEGQATNEKLF
TRBJ1-5 TRBV4-2 ASSRDRDNQPQH
TRBJ2-5 TRBV10-3 AISFGDRRVVETQY
TRBJ1-3 TRBV6-5 ASRGAGNTIY
TRBJ2-3 TRBV10-3 AISDVSGSTDTQY
TRBJ2-1 TRBV7-2 ASSLALAIGVNEQF
TRBJ2-3 TRBV28 ASSETSGRPQGDTQY
TRBJ2-5 TRBV28 ASTKGAVETRY
TRBJ1-6 TRBV7-2 ASSLEGTRSPLH
TRBJ2-3 TRBV27 ASSLWGADTDTQY
TRBJ1-5 TRBV6-6 ASSARPGQSNQPQH
TRBJ2-1 TRBV7-2 ASSLVYLGASGRNEQF
TRBJ1-1 TRBV7-9 ASSSIDWDTEAF
TRBJ2-1 TRBV20-1 SASELGRRGDNEQF
TRBJ2-5 TRBV29-1 SVRDLRKETQY
. TRBV5-1 ASSFNSGKKSETQY
TRBJ1-2 TRBV27 ASSFGQGLNYGYT
TRBJ2-1 TRBV20-1 SARDNYNEQF
. TRBV28 ASTPQKPRYEQY